This T cell receptor beta chain derives from a study of CD8 T cells in ankylosing spondylitis. General study results and limits: Some of the motif variants had earlier been found in reactive arthritis patients' fluid and blood.

Germline V gene sequence: CDR1 LNHDA, CDR2 SQIVND (reference sequence). This CDR3 spans 13 amino acids. The germline V and J ends were trimmed by 9 bases and 7 bases, with 16 bases remaining between them. TCRdb re-called the 5' RACE reads with MiXCR, one entry per CDR3 protein. The repertoire holds more than 60,000 distinct CDR3 sequences, 5.3% seen once, with around 2.2% in the top ten. At least ten counts were recorded for this clonotype. No antigen is known for it. The TCR sequence derives from a male donor with ankylosing spondylitis or in good health (not recorded which). J is TRBJ2-1 and V is TRBV19; tentatively, D is TRBD2 (6 bases). The specimen sequenced was blood, either unsorted or a sorted T cell fraction (not recorded which). The CDR3 bases are TGTGCCAGCAAAACCGGTGGGGGGAATGAGCAGTTCTTC. This encodes CASKTGGGNEQFF.